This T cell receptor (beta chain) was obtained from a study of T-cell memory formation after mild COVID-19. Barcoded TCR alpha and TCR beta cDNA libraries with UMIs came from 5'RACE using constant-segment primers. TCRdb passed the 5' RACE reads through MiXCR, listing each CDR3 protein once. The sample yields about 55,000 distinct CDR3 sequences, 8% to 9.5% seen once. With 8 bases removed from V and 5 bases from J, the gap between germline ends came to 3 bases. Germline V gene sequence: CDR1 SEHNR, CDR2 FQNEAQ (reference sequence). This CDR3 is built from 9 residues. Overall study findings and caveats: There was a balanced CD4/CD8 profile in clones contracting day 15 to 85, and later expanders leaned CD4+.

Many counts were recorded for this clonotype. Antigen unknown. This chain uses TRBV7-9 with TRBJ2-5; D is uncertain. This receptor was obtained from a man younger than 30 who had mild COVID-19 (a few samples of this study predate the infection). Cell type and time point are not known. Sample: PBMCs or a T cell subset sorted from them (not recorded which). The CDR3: CASGETQYF. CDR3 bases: TGTGCCAGCGGTGAGACCCAGTACTTC.